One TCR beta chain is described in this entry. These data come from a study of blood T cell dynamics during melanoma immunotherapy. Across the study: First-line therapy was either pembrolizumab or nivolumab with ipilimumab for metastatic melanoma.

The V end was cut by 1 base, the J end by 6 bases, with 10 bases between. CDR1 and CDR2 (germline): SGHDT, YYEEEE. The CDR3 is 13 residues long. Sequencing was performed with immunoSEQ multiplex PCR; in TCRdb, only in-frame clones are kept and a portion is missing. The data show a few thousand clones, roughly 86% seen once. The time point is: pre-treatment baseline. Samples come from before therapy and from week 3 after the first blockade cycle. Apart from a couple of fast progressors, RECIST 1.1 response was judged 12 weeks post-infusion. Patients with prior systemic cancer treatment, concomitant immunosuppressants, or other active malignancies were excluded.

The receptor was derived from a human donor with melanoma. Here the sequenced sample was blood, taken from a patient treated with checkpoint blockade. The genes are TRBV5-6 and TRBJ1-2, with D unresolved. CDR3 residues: CASSLSGSHGYTF. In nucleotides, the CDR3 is TGTGCCAGCAGCTTGTCTGGGAGTCATGGCTACACCTTC. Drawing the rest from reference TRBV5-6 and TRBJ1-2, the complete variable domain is DAGVTQSPTHLIKTRGQQVTLRCSPKSGHDTVSWYQQALGQGPQFIFQYYEEEERQRGNFPDRFSGHQFPNYSSELNVNALLLGDSALYLCASSLSGSHGYTFGSGTRLTVV.